This T cell receptor beta chain was captured by sequencing in a study of blood T cell repertoires in COVID-19. The CDR3 spans 16 residues. V lost 0 bases and J lost 3, with 13 bases in between. The V gene's germline CDR1 is MGHRA and CDR2 YSYEKL. Assay used: immunoSEQ multiplex PCR; TCRdb lists only in-frame clones, some missing. Here the sample spans under 300,000 clones, 80% to 85% being singletons. Specimen: PBMCs or T cells enriched from blood (not recorded which). The clonotype comes from a man in his forties or fifties who had recovered from COVID-19. The chain employs TRBV4-1 and TRBJ2-3; tentative D call: TRBD2 (6 bases). CDR3 in amino acids: CASSQETSTKTDTQYF. The CDR3 nucleotides read TGCGCCAGCAGCCAAGAGACTAGTACCAAAACAGATACGCAGTATTTT.